This note documents a single TCR beta chain sequence. RNA transcripts were the template for amplifying TCR beta CDR3 regions. The HTBI primer set was used in a first-round RT-PCR of the TCR CDR3. TCRdb redid the calling of the multiplex PCR reads with MiXCR, one entry per CDR3 protein. The table lists a few hundred thousand distinct CDR3 sequences, roughly 15% of them singletons, with around 20% in the top ten. From germline, CDR1 is LNHNV and CDR2 YYDKDF (reference sequence). V shed 6 bases, J shed 8 bases, and the junction held 11 bases outside the gene matches. The CDR3 is made up of 15 amino acids. Diagnoses were made from clinical symptoms, serum measures (thyroxine and TRAb), thyroid ultrasound and orbital computed tomography. This sample stems from a study of T cells in Graves' hyperthyroidism and ophthalmopathy.

The clonotype was recovered from a woman aged 25 to 39 with Graves' ophthalmopathy. Sequenced sample: blood. The chain carries TRBV15 and TRBJ2-1; the match to TRBD2 covers 9 bases. CDR3 in amino acids: CATRSTSGWVDEQFF. DNA of the CDR3: TGTGCCACCAGGAGTACTAGCGGGTGGGTAGATGAGCAGTTCTTC.